Listed below are T cell receptor beta chains from one sample, sequenced in a study of blood T cell repertoires in COVID-19. The method was immunoSEQ multiplex PCR; TCRdb's version includes in-frame clones alone and lacks a portion of them. The top ten hold about 13% of the sample, which has approximately 75,000 clones, roughly 80% seen once. Sequenced: peripheral blood. These TCRs come from a man aged 50 to 60 with COVID-19, enrolled during active disease. CDR3s include the opening cysteine and the closing phenylalanine or tryptophan. Fields, in order: CDR3 protein, V gene, CDR3 length, J gene.

cdr3_aa: CASSHSGRLDGELFF
v_call: TRBV5-6
cdr3_length: 15
j_call: TRBJ2-2

cdr3_aa: CAWSREVMEQYF
v_call: TRBV30
cdr3_length: 12
j_call: TRBJ2-7

cdr3_aa: CASKGTGYYEQFF
v_call: TRBV7-9
cdr3_length: 13
j_call: TRBJ2-1

cdr3_aa: CATSRDGRRDNEQFF
v_call: TRBV15
cdr3_length: 15
j_call: TRBJ2-1

cdr3_aa: CASSLTAGVTDTQYF
v_call: TRBV7-3
cdr3_length: 15
j_call: TRBJ2-3

cdr3_aa: CASSSQGPNTGELFF
v_call: TRBV11-2
cdr3_length: 15
j_call: TRBJ2-2

cdr3_aa: CASSTGSYEQYF
v_call: TRBV6-5
cdr3_length: 12
j_call: TRBJ2-7

cdr3_aa: CASSEGTSGANEQFF
v_call: TRBV6-4
cdr3_length: 15
j_call: TRBJ2-1

cdr3_aa: CASSLTETQYF
v_call: TRBV11-2
cdr3_length: 11
j_call: TRBJ2-5

cdr3_aa: CASRGAGANNEQFF
v_call: TRBV6-5
cdr3_length: 14
j_call: TRBJ2-1

cdr3_aa: CAPTSGICYSNQPQHF
v_call: TRBV10-2
cdr3_length: 16
j_call: TRBJ1-5

cdr3_aa: CSVEAPGGNEQYF
v_call: TRBV29-1
cdr3_length: 13
j_call: TRBJ2-7

cdr3_aa: CASSYSEAPYQETQYF
v_call: TRBV6-2/TRBV6-3
cdr3_length: 16
j_call: TRBJ2-5

cdr3_aa: CASSRQINQPQHF
v_call: TRBV2
cdr3_length: 13
j_call: TRBJ1-5

cdr3_aa: CASSLVVGGELFF
v_call: TRBV7-6
cdr3_length: 13
j_call: TRBJ2-2

cdr3_aa: CASSQRGTTDTQYF
v_call: TRBV3-1/TRBV3-2
cdr3_length: 14
j_call: TRBJ2-3

cdr3_aa: CASSLREKLAGELFF
v_call: TRBV11-2
cdr3_length: 15
j_call: TRBJ2-2

cdr3_aa: CAISGRDSGSGANVLTF
v_call: TRBV10-3
cdr3_length: 17
j_call: TRBJ2-6

cdr3_aa: CASAGGGYGYTF
v_call: TRBV6-5
cdr3_length: 12
j_call: TRBJ1-2

cdr3_aa: CASSWTGGINEQFF
v_call: TRBV23-1
cdr3_length: 14
j_call: TRBJ2-1

cdr3_aa: CAISDGSSYNEQFF
v_call: TRBV10-3
cdr3_length: 14
j_call: TRBJ2-1

cdr3_aa: CASSSVSSLSGNTIYF
v_call: TRBV5-1
cdr3_length: 16
j_call: TRBJ1-3

cdr3_aa: CASSHRGDYGYTF
v_call: TRBV2
cdr3_length: 13
j_call: TRBJ1-2

cdr3_aa: CASQASSYNEQFF
v_call: TRBV30
cdr3_length: 13
j_call: TRBJ2-1

cdr3_aa: CASSLGQGIGYTF
v_call: TRBV28
cdr3_length: 13
j_call: TRBJ1-2

cdr3_aa: CASRQKSNQPQHF
v_call: TRBV2
cdr3_length: 13
j_call: TRBJ1-5

cdr3_aa: CATAATAGTDTQYF
v_call: TRBV15
cdr3_length: 14
j_call: TRBJ2-3